This TCR beta chain derives from a study of lymphopenia after photon versus proton radiotherapy. Trimming cost V 5 bases and J 1 base, with 8 bases left between them. The length of the CDR3 is 14 residues. CDR1 is SGHTA, CDR2 FQGNSA, per germline. Notes on the study in general: Under photons, naive T cells and diversity fell while effector/memory populations rose. Only patients who died were analyzed for survival; proton advantage is unproven.

This table comes from immunoSEQ multiplex PCR, and its TCRdb copy is limited to in-frame clones, with some not included. The sample has tens of thousands of clones, roughly nine tenths seen once. This clone was seen a few times. Its antigen is not identified. The sequencing here drew on peripheral blood, taken from a patient treated with proton-based radiotherapy. The chain has TRBV7-2 and TRBJ1-4; D remains ambiguous. This receptor was obtained from a woman in her 70s with pancreatic cancer. Some clones in this sample may be carry-over from other donors' samples. The CDR3 bases are TGTGCCAGCAGCCCCACCCGAACTAATGAAAAACTGTTTTTT. As protein: CASSPTRTNEKLFF.